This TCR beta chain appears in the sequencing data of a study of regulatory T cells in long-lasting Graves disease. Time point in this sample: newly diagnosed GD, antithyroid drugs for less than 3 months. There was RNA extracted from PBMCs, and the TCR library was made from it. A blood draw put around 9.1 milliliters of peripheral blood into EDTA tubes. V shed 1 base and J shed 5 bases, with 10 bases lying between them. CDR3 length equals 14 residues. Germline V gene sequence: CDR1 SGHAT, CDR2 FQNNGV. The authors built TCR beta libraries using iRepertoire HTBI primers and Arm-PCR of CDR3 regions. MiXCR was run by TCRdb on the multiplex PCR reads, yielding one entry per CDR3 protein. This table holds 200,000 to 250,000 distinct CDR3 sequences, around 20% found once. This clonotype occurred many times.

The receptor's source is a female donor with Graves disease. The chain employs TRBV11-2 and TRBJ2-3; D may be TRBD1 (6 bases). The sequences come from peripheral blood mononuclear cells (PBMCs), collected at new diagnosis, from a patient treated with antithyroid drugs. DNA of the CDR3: TGTGCCAGCAGCTTAGCAGGGGTCCGAGATACGCAGTATTTT. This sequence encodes CASSLAGVRDTQYF.